Sequencing of this T cell receptor (beta chain) was carried out in a study of T-cell memory formation after mild COVID-19. Study conclusions and caveats: That cross-reactive memory joined was suggested by some responding clones appearing in pre-infection memory.

One entry per CDR3 protein, called by TCRdb with MiXCR from the 5' RACE reads. Among 550,000 to 600,000 distinct CDR3 sequences listed, about a fifth were seen once. Remarks on this clonotype: Its antigen is unidentified.

This CDR3 is 16 amino acids long. Germline assignment: CDR1 DFQATT and CDR2 SNEGSKA (reference sequence). With V trimmed by 2 bases and J by 9 bases, 14 bases remained unmatched. The TCR comes from an adult woman who had mild COVID-19 (a few samples of this study predate the infection). Cell type and time point are not known. The rearrangement links TRBV20-1 to TRBJ2-3, with 10 bases lining up with TRBD2. The sequenced sample was PBMCs or a T cell subset sorted from them (not recorded which). CDR3 bases: TGCAGTGCTAGAAGGTCTAGCGGGAGCGCCTTGGACACGCAGTATTTT. Its translation: CSARRSSGSALDTQYF.